This T cell receptor (beta chain) comes out of a study of blood T cell repertoires in COVID-19 (dated by TCRdb to the early 2020s). For context, the study as a whole: Samples from collaborators originated in the United States, Italy and Spain and spanned both the acute and convalescent phases of COVID-19. The prospective study material was composed of cDNA or gDNA derived from T cells, B-cell-depleted T cells, or PBMCs. Subjects who had been exposed to COVID-19, were actively infected with it, or had recovered from it provided the deeply sampled blood TCRbeta repertoires that made up the dataset. The repertoires were released in a freely available public database meant as a resource for research on the immune response to SARS-CoV-2. The samples were drawn from two sources: the first 160 participants of the ongoing ImmuneRACE study, and 1,200 or so subjects contributed by 6 global collaborators. The sample metadata nearly always contained a de-identified subject ID, COVID-19 status, age in years and sex. HLA class I and class II types, where available, came from metadata supplied by the sample provider rather than from assay-based typing. The paper as a whole reports these results and caveats: How much clinical and demographic metadata was included differed by source and by participant, and the metadata was provided uncurated.

Comment on this clone: This clone's antigen is unknown. There are no base qualities to consult, and no much larger clone falls within one base.

TCRbeta CDR3 regions were amplified from genomic DNA by means of the immunoSEQ Assay, a bias-controlled multiplex PCR. Processing in the source paper ran as follows. Nucleated cell counts per sample were estimated from amplification of reference gene primers within the assay. To quantify the absolute abundance of each unique TCRbeta CDR3 rearrangement, sequence reads were collapsed and filtered. For each sample, productive Simpson clonality was calculated by taking the square root of Simpson's diversity index across productive rearrangements. TCRdb carries this immuneACCESS record with in-frame sequences only. Its versions omit some clonotypes, under half of them owing to an unresolved V gene in the studies checked, with the rest unexplained. For V, J and clone size, that table is used; D and trimming come from the DNA. The sample table shows hundreds of thousands of clones, and 87% are seen once. The ten largest clonotypes hold 7.2% of the sample.

The CDR3 covers 14 residues, taking in both the cysteine and the phenylalanine. The CDR3 DNA has 42 bases and is translated from base 1. The CDR1 and CDR2 encoded by the germline V gene (reference sequence) are LGHDT and YNNKEL. V is reduced by 6 bases and J by 7 bases, leaving a spacing of 16 bases between them. Another Seattle source contributed samples from volunteer blood donors who had recovered from COVID-19. Each collaborating institution followed its own protocols to collect whole blood in K2EDTA tubes. For TCRbeta analysis, collaborators shipped samples in one of three forms: frozen whole blood, isolated PBMCs, or DNA extracted from either of those sample types.

This TCR was recovered from a man aged 60 to 69 who had recovered from COVID-19. Specimen: peripheral blood. This chain is built from TRBV3-1 (or the pseudogene TRBV3-2) and TRBJ1-5, and possibly TRBD1, on 6 matching bases. The DNA is as follows: TGTGCCAGCAGTCCAACAGGGCAGGTGCAGCCCCAGCATTTT. Protein translation: CASSPTGQVQPQHF.